This passage covers 27 T cell receptor beta chains from one sample sequenced in a study of blood T cell repertoires in COVID-19. Assay: immunoSEQ multiplex PCR; the TCRdb copy retains only in-frame clones and omits some. Of about 320,000 clones listed, over 80% are singletons. Sequenced material: PBMCs or T cells enriched from blood (not recorded which). These receptor sequences come from a woman between 18 and 29 years old who had recovered from COVID-19.

The genes are TRBV19 and TRBJ1-6; 9 nucleotides match TRBD1. CDR3 length: 14 amino acids. Germline values: CDR1 LNHDA, CDR2 SQIVND (reference sequence). J lost 13 bases, V lost 5 bases, and 9 bases had no gene match. The CDR3 reads CASSLDRGRSPLHF. The CDR3 DNA reads as TGTGCCAGTAGTTTGGACAGGGGACGTTCTCCCCTCCACTTT. The whole variable domain, filled in from reference TRBV19 and TRBJ1-6, reads DGGITQSPKYLFRKEGQNVTLSCEQNLNHDAMYWYRQDPGQGLRLIYYSQIVNDFQKGDIAEGYSVSREKKESFPLTVTSAQKNPTAFYLCASSLDRGRSPLHFGNGTRLTVT.

CDR3 loop: CASSYGSRADEAFF. The CDR3 nucleotides read TGTGCCAGCAGTTACGGTAGCCGAGCAGATGAAGCTTTCTTT. The chain joins TRBV6-2 or TRBV6-3 to TRBJ1-1, with D unresolved. The CDR3 sequence is 14 residues long. Trimming removed 2 bases at V and 7 bases at J, with 14 bases between. Germline lookup yields CDR1 MNHEY and CDR2 SVGEGT.

The gene calls are TRBV30 and TRBJ2-7, with 7 bases aligning to TRBD2. From germline, CDR1 is GTSNPN and CDR2 SVGIG (reference sequence). The CDR3 has 15 amino acids. V gave up 0 bases and J gave up 0 bases; unmatched junction bases: 5. As DNA, the CDR3 is TGTGCCTGGAGTGTAACTAGCGCTACCTCCTACGAGCAGTACTTC. Residues: CAWSVTSATSYEQYF.

CDR3 protein: CASSLGAEETQYF. CDR3 DNA sequence: TGTGCCAGCAGTCTGGGGGCAGAAGAGACCCAGTACTTC. The chain links TRBV2 to TRBJ2-5; weak D call: TRBD1 (6 bases). This CDR3 is 13 amino acids long. Germline V gene lookup returns CDR1 SNHLY and CDR2 FYNNEI. Trimming shortened V by 5 bases and J by 3 bases, and 10 bases separated the two germline ends.

Only one count was recorded for this clone. DNA of the CDR3: TGTGCCAGCAGCTCGCCGGGACAGGGGGGAAACACCATATATTTT. This gives the protein CASSSPGQGGNTIYF. The chain carries TRBV7-9 and TRBJ1-3; 10 positions agree with TRBD1. Unmatched junction bases numbered 4, after V lost 4 bases and J lost 4 bases. The V gene's germline CDR1 is SEHNR and CDR2 FQNEAQ (reference sequence). The CDR3 extends over 15 amino acids.

CDR3 sequence (DNA): TGTGCCACCAGCAGAGATCGGCAGACTTCCTTCTATGGCTACACCTTC. Encoded protein: CATSRDRQTSFYGYTF. The rearrangement uses TRBV15 and TRBJ1-2; D gene uncertain. Germline V CDR1 and CDR2: LNHNV, YYDKDF (reference sequence). CDR3 size: 16 residues. Trimming cost V 0 bases and J 4 bases, with 15 bases left between them.

The chain carries TRBV29-1 and TRBJ2-2, with D tentatively TRBD2 (5 bases). The CDR3 has 15 amino acids. Per the germline V gene, CDR1 is SQVTM and CDR2 is ANQGSEA. The V and J ends lost 4 bases and 6 bases respectively, with 18 bases between them. The CDR3 is CSVGPSSGVPGELFF. The CDR3, as DNA: TGCAGCGTTGGCCCTAGCTCTGGGGTGCCCGGGGAGCTGTTTTTT.

The rearrangement joins TRBV7-9 to TRBJ2-5; 9 bases line up with TRBD2. Trimming removed 9 bases from V and 4 bases from J; junction bases left unmatched: 6. Germline lookup yields CDR1 SEHNR and CDR2 FQNEAQ (reference sequence). The CDR3 has 13 amino acids. CDR3 bases: TGTGCCAGTTTAGCGGGAGTGGGAGAGACCCAGTACTTC. Translated: CASLAGVGETQYF.

This clone was found a few times. CDR3 protein: CASSPNPGGDGGYTF. For the CDR3, the DNA is TGCGCCAGCAGCCCAAACCCCGGGGGGGATGGCGGCTACACCTTC. The chain couples TRBV4-3 to TRBJ1-2, with a tentative D call TRBD1 (5 bases). Per germline, CDR1 LGHNA and CDR2 YSLEER. The CDR3 length is 15 residues. The V gene lost 4 bases and the J gene lost 8 bases, with 20 bases spanning the gap.

The chain uses TRBV3-1 (or the pseudogene TRBV3-2) and TRBJ1-4, with a possible D match to TRBD1 (6 bases). V dropped 6 bases and J dropped 7 bases, with 18 bases sitting between them. Germline V lookup: CDR1 LGHDT, CDR2 YNNKEL (reference sequence). This CDR3 is built from 15 residues. This CDR3 is CASRLSTGWGEKLFF. The CDR3 nucleotides read TGTGCCAGCAGACTATCAACAGGGTGGGGTGAAAAACTGTTTTTT.

This clone was counted between two and nine times. V usage is TRBV2 and J usage is TRBJ2-2, with D possibly being TRBD2 (6 bases). The germline V gene encodes CDR1 SNHLY and CDR2 FYNNEI. CDR3 length: 14 amino acids. Trimming left V 7 bases short and J 0 bases short, with 9 bases between. CDR3 loop: CASKAGSNTGELFF. CDR3 sequence (DNA): TGTGCCAGCAAGGCGGGATCGAACACCGGGGAGCTGTTTTTT.

V gene TRBV27 combines with J gene TRBJ1-1, with a weak D call TRBD1 (6 bases). Germline-derived CDR1 and CDR2 are MNHEY and SMNVEV (reference sequence). The ends were cut back, 7 bases at V and 3 bases at J, with 15 bases in the middle. The CDR3 is 14 amino acids. The CDR3 is CASKSGGAYTEAFF. In DNA, the CDR3 is TGTGCCAGCAAGAGTGGGGGGGCTTACACTGAAGCTTTCTTT.

The chain has TRBV27 and TRBJ2-5, with 7 bases matching TRBD2. CDR1 MNHEY and CDR2 SMNVEV come from the germline V gene (reference sequence). Losses at the gene ends were 3 bases for V and 1 base for J; bases not matched to a gene: 5. The CDR3 spans 15 residues. In DNA form, the CDR3 reads TGTGCCAGCAGTTTGGGGGAGGGGACCCAAGAGACCCAGTACTTC. Its translation: CASSLGEGTQETQYF.

V usage is TRBV27 and J usage is TRBJ2-5; 7 bases line up with TRBD1. Trimming took 4 bases from V and 2 from J; bases not matched to a gene: 10. Germline CDR1 and CDR2: MNHEY and SMNVEV (reference sequence). CDR3 length equals 16 residues. CDR3 amino acids: CASSWMAGTEQETQYF. For the CDR3, the DNA is TGTGCCAGCAGTTGGATGGCCGGGACAGAGCAAGAGACCCAGTACTTC.

The rearrangement uses TRBV2 and TRBJ2-2; D gene ambiguous. The germline gives CDR1 SNHLY, CDR2 FYNNEI. This CDR3 spans 14 amino acids. V lost 3 bases and J lost 0, with 5 bases in between. CDR3 DNA sequence: TGTGCCAGCAGTGACTCCGCGAACACCGGGGAGCTGTTTTTT. Encoded protein: CASSDSANTGELFF.

This sequence joins TRBV10-3 and TRBJ2-2; TRBD2 matches at 7 bases. The CDR3 extends over 16 amino acids. Germline values: CDR1 ENHRY, CDR2 SYGVKD. The ends lost 2 bases at V and 5 bases at J; junction bases unmatched: 8. In DNA form, the CDR3 reads TGTGCCATCAGTGAGAGAATAGCGGGCGGGACCGGGGAGCTGTTTTTT. This gives the protein CAISERIAGGTGELFF.

This chain links TRBV10-3 with TRBJ2-5, with D unclear. The CDR3 covers 13 residues. The V gene lost 3 bases and the J gene lost 4 bases, with 9 bases spanning the gap. CDR1 is ENHRY, CDR2 SYGVKD, per germline. For the CDR3, the DNA is TGTGCCATCAGTGATAAACCGAGAGAGACCCAGTACTTC. As protein: CAISDKPRETQYF.

The rearrangement uses TRBV7-2 and TRBJ2-7, with 8 bases aligning to TRBD1. Germline V lookup: CDR1 SGHTA, CDR2 FQGNSA. This CDR3 has 14 residues. The junction had 5 bases not matched to a gene; V was cut back by 5 bases and J by 2 bases. CDR3 coding DNA: TGTGCCAGCAGCGCAGACAGGGGAGCCTACGAGCAGTACTTC. It translates to CASSADRGAYEQYF.

The rearrangement links TRBV30 to TRBJ1-1, with D possibly TRBD1 on 5 matching bases. With 4 bases removed from V and 5 bases from J, the gap between germline ends came to 14 bases. Per the germline V gene, CDR1 is GTSNPN and CDR2 is SVGIG (reference sequence). This CDR3 has 13 amino acids. CDR3 sequence: CAWIPTVWTEAFF. The CDR3 DNA sequence: TGTGCCTGGATCCCGACAGTCTGGACTGAAGCTTTCTTT.

V is TRBV3-1 (or the pseudogene TRBV3-2) and J is TRBJ2-3, with D uncertain. The CDR3 is made up of 13 amino acids. V was cut by 3 bases and J by 2 bases, with 6 bases left in between. CDR1 and CDR2 from the germline V gene are LGHDT and YNNKEL (reference sequence). The CDR3 protein is CASSHVATDTQYF. CDR3 DNA sequence: TGTGCCAGCAGCCATGTAGCCACAGATACGCAGTATTTT.

The chain employs TRBV5-6 and TRBJ2-2; TRBD2 matches 11 bases. Per germline, CDR1 SGHDT and CDR2 YYEEEE. The CDR3 has 16 residues. The ends lost 0 bases at V and 4 bases at J; junction bases unmatched: 2. CDR3: CASSLELAGATGELFF. The DNA for the CDR3 is TGTGCCAGCAGCTTGGAACTAGCGGGAGCCACCGGGGAGCTGTTTTTT.

The J gene is TRBJ2-5, the V gene TRBV6-2 or TRBV6-3, with 9 bases that match TRBD2. The CDR3 runs to 13 residues. The germline V gene encodes CDR1 MNHEY and CDR2 SVGEGT. After removal of 7 bases from V and 5 bases from J, the junction contained 5 bases not matched to a gene. The CDR3, as DNA: TGTGCCAGCAACCCTAGCGGGATGGAGACCCAGTACTTC. Protein sequence: CASNPSGMETQYF.

J is TRBJ1-5 and V is TRBV19, with 11 positions matching TRBD1. V was pared by 7 bases and J by 7 bases, with 6 bases of the junction left unmatched. CDR3 length: 14 residues. CDR1 is LNHDA, CDR2 SQIVND, per germline (reference sequence). The CDR3 nucleotides read TGTGCCAGTACCTCCGGACAGGGGGCCCAGCCCCAGCATTTT. Translation gives CASTSGQGAQPQHF.

The chain has TRBV2 and TRBJ1-2; 8 bases map to TRBD1. The germline CDR1 and CDR2 sequences are SNHLY and FYNNEI. This CDR3 region has 14 residues. Germline trimming cut 5 bases from V and 2 bases from J; bases unmatched to any gene: 4. CDR3 amino acids: CASSPRTGNYGYTF. The CDR3 DNA reads as TGTGCCAGCAGTCCCCGGACAGGGAACTATGGCTACACCTTC.

This chain connects TRBV2 to TRBJ1-5; 9 positions agree with TRBD1. J lost 7 bases, V lost 8 bases, and 9 bases had no gene match. The CDR3 covers 14 residues. CDR1 and CDR2 (germline): SNHLY, FYNNEI. CDR3 nucleotide sequence: TGTGCCAGCTGGGGGGACAGGGCAGGGCAGCCCCAGCATTTT. This sequence encodes CASWGDRAGQPQHF. Based on the CDR3 plus reference TRBV2 and TRBJ1-5, the full variable domain is EPEVTQTPSHQVTQMGQEVILRCVPISNHLYFYWYRQILGQKVEFLVSFYNNEISEKSEIFDDQFSVERPDGSNFTLKIRSTKLEDSAMYFCASWGDRAGQPQHFGDGTRLSIL.

This clone was picked up one time. The chain is built from TRBV2 and TRBJ1-2, with TRBD1 identical over 9 bases. Trimming removed 7 bases from V and 4 bases from J; junction bases left unmatched: 13. This CDR3 comprises 16 residues. Germline CDR1 SNHLY, CDR2 FYNNEI. DNA of the CDR3: TGTGCCAGCAACAGGGGGCTCGTGGGCTACGGCTATGGCTACACCTTC. Protein: CASNRGLVGYGYGYTF.

The chain recombines TRBV28 with TRBJ2-1; TRBD2 matches at 10 bases. Trimming cost V 5 bases and J 6 bases; bases outside gene matches: 4. Germline V lookup: CDR1 MDHEN, CDR2 SYDVKM. This CDR3 is 14 amino acids long. The CDR3 loop is CASSSGGGGNEQFF. DNA of the CDR3: TGTGCCAGCAGTAGCGGGGGGGGAGGCAATGAGCAGTTCTTC. Full variable domain (rest looked up from reference TRBV28 and TRBJ2-1): DVKVTQSSRYLVKRTGEKVFLECVQDMDHENMFWYRQDPGLGLRLIYFSYDVKMKEKGDIPEGYSVSREKKERFSLILESASTNQTSMYLCASSSGGGGNEQFFGPGTRLTVL.